These 21 T cell receptor beta chains were sequenced from one sample in a study of cytomegalovirus exposure and HLA in healthy donors. Researchers ran the PCR with 60 Vbeta and 13 Jbeta primers. Sequencing was performed with immunoSEQ multiplex PCR; in TCRdb, only in-frame clones are kept and a portion is missing. The sample is made up of around 210,000 clones, and the top ten hold 1.1% of it. Sequenced sample: PBMCs. The receptors derive from a girl aged 2 to 10 in good health and CMV-seropositive.

This CDR3 reads CASSLGLANEQFF. The CDR3 region has the DNA TGCGCCAGCAGCTTGGGACTAGCGAATGAGCAGTTCTTC. J is TRBJ2-1 and V is TRBV5-1, with 8 positions matching TRBD2. J lost 7 bases, V lost 0 bases, and 0 bases had no gene match. The CDR3 has 13 residues. Germline lookup yields CDR1 SGHRS and CDR2 YFSETQ.

The chain employs TRBV19 and TRBJ2-5; 15 bases are a match to TRBD2. V dropped 5 bases and J dropped 4; count of bases not matched to a gene: 11. The CDR3 is 18 amino acids. Germline CDR1 and CDR2: LNHDA and SQIVND (reference sequence). As DNA, the CDR3 is TGTGCCAGTAGTGCACCGGGACTAGCGGGAGGAATGGGAGAGACCCAGTACTTC. Its translation is CASSAPGLAGGMGETQYF.

The V and J genes are TRBV29-1 and TRBJ2-7; 8 bases are a match to TRBD2. V lost 4 bases and J lost 1; bases outside the gene matches: 6. Germline V gene data show CDR1 as SQVTM and CDR2 as ANQGSEA. This CDR3 comprises 14 residues. The CDR3 bases are TGCAGCGTTGTTTTAGCGGGGCCGTCCTACGAGCAGTACTTC. Its protein is CSVVLAGPSYEQYF.

The CDR3 spells CASSPPGQGNEKLFF. The CDR3 DNA reads as TGTGCCAGCTCACCACCGGGACAGGGGAATGAAAAACTGTTTTTT. This chain joins TRBV18 and TRBJ1-4; 10 bases align to TRBD1. The germline V gene has CDR1 KGHSH and CDR2 LQKENI. This CDR3 is 15 amino acids long. V was pared by 0 bases and J by 5 bases, with 0 bases of the junction left unmatched.

The chain couples TRBV29-1 to TRBJ2-3; 11 bases match TRBD2. Germline loops: CDR1 SQVTM, CDR2 ANQGSEA. Trimming took 5 bases from V and 0 from J; bases not matched to a gene: 1. The CDR3 has 14 residues. CDR3 sequence (DNA): TGCAGCGTTCGGACTAGCGGGAGCACAGATACGCAGTATTTT. Amino acid sequence: CSVRTSGSTDTQYF.

The rearrangement uses TRBV27 and TRBJ1-2, with no clear D. In germline, CDR1 is MNHEY, CDR2 SMNVEV (reference sequence). Trimming cost V 2 bases and J 9 bases, with 13 bases left between them. The CDR3 covers 13 residues. CDR3 amino acids: CASSLGVGRRYTF. The DNA for the CDR3 is TGTGCCAGCAGTTTAGGAGTAGGGAGGCGCTACACCTTC.

The gene calls are TRBV6-1 and TRBJ1-2, with no clear D. Deletions cut 4 bases from V and 8 bases from J, with 14 bases between. Germline V lookup: CDR1 MNHNS, CDR2 SASEGT. The CDR3 is 13 amino acids. In DNA, the CDR3 is TGTGCCAGCAGTGTTGGAACTATTTACGGCTACACCTTC. It encodes CASSVGTIYGYTF.

The rearrangement links TRBV27 to TRBJ1-1; D might be TRBD1 (5 bases). This CDR3 is 13 amino acids long. Trimming removed 5 bases at V and 3 bases at J, with 10 bases between. Germline V gives CDR1 MNHEY, CDR2 SMNVEV (reference sequence). The CDR3 spells CASSRGYDTEAFF. CDR3 nucleotide sequence: TGTGCCAGCAGTAGGGGATACGACACTGAAGCTTTCTTT.

The chain has TRBV5-1 and TRBJ2-7, with TRBD2 identical over 13 bases. Germline V gene data show CDR1 as SGHRS and CDR2 as YFSETQ. Trimming at V came to 4 bases and at J to 5 bases, leaving 3 bases not matched to a gene. This CDR3 is 14 amino acids long. The CDR3 sequence is CASSGTSGDHEQYF. DNA of the CDR3: TGCGCCAGCAGCGGGACTAGCGGGGACCACGAGCAGTACTTC.

The chain links TRBV5-1 to TRBJ2-5, with TRBD2 matching 8 bases. Matching the DNA end better, TRBJ2-7 makes the J call doubtful. Germline CDR1 and CDR2: SGHRS and YFSETQ. The CDR3 extends over 14 amino acids. CDR3 bases: TGCGCCAGTTCACCAACGGGAGGGACCTACGAGCAGTACTTC. Amino acids: CASSPTGGTYEQYF.

This sequence joins TRBV29-1 and TRBJ1-4; no firm D call. The V gene's germline CDR1 is SQVTM and CDR2 ANQGSEA. Trimming cost V 4 bases and J 8 bases, with 14 bases left between them. The CDR3 extends over 13 amino acids. The CDR3 here is CSVGLGVNEKLFF. CDR3 in DNA: TGCAGCGTTGGTCTCGGGGTAAACGAAAAACTGTTTTTT.

The chain has TRBV5-1 and TRBJ2-2; D ambiguous. The CDR3 totals 13 residues. Per germline, CDR1 SGHRS and CDR2 YFSETQ. The germline V and J ends were trimmed by 0 bases and 3 bases, with 3 bases remaining between them. In DNA, the CDR3 is TGCGCCAGCAGCTTGGACTACACCGGGGAGCTGTTTTTT. This gives the protein CASSLDYTGELFF.

V usage is TRBV6-4 and J usage is TRBJ2-1; 7 bases align to TRBD2. The CDR3 sequence is 17 residues long. Germline CDR1 and CDR2: MRHNA and SNTAGT. The junction had 10 bases not matched to a gene; V was cut back by 0 bases and J by 5 bases. CDR3: CASSDSHLGLGNNEQFF. Written as DNA, the CDR3 is TGTGCCAGCAGTGACTCCCACCTCGGACTAGGGAACAATGAGCAGTTCTTC.

V gene TRBV5-1 combines with J gene TRBJ2-2, with 9 bases matching TRBD1. J lost 4 bases, V lost 3 bases, and 19 bases had no gene match. Germline CDR1 reads SGHRS; CDR2 reads YFSETQ. The CDR3 runs 20 residues. This chain's CDR3 is CASSWPRDRVNVLGTGELFF. The CDR3 DNA reads TGCGCCAGCAGCTGGCCCCGGGACAGGGTTAATGTGCTGGGCACCGGGGAGCTGTTTTTT.

The rearrangement joins TRBV29-1 to TRBJ1-2; 8 nucleotides match TRBD1. The trim removed 7 bases at V and 3 bases at J, leaving 22 bases unmatched. The germline gives CDR1 SQVTM, CDR2 ANQGSEA. There are 18 residues in the CDR3. Here the CDR3 reads CSAATRDRSGRRDYGYTF. The DNA of the CDR3 is TGCAGCGCCGCCACTCGGGACAGGAGTGGTCGGCGGGACTATGGCTACACCTTC.

The rearrangement uses TRBV5-4 and TRBJ2-1, with a weak D call TRBD1 (6 bases). There are 14 residues in the CDR3. CDR1 is SGHNT, CDR2 YYREEE, per germline (reference sequence). V was pared by 0 bases and J by 3 bases, with 7 bases between. The CDR3 DNA sequence: TGTGCCAGCAGCTTGGGGGACAACTACAATGAGCAGTTCTTC. Encoded protein: CASSLGDNYNEQFF.

The J gene is TRBJ2-7, the V gene TRBV28; 9 nucleotides agree with TRBD2. The CDR3 is 16 residues long. Looked up from germline, CDR1 is MDHEN and CDR2 is SYDVKM. Unmatched junction bases numbered 9, after V lost 2 bases and J lost 4 bases. The CDR3 is CASSLEWLAGLYEQYF. CDR3 nucleotide sequence: TGTGCCAGCAGTTTAGAGTGGCTAGCGGGACTGTACGAGCAGTACTTC.

The rearrangement joins TRBV15 to TRBJ1-4; 12 bases align to TRBD1. CDR1 and CDR2 (germline): LNHNV, YYDKDF (reference sequence). This CDR3 is 19 amino acids long. Trimming at V came to 6 bases and at J to 8 bases, leaving 19 bases not matched to a gene. In nucleotides, the CDR3 is TGTGCCACCAGAGAGGTGGGGATAGGCGGGACAGGGGGCCTAGAAAAACTGTTTTTT. As protein: CATREVGIGGTGGLEKLFF. Full variable domain (remainder filled in from reference TRBV15 and TRBJ1-4): DAMVIQNPRYQVTQFGKPVTLSCSQTLNHNVMYWYQQKSSQAPKLLFHYYDKDFNNEADTPDNFQSRRPNTSFCFLDIRSPGLGDTAMYLCATREVGIGGTGGLEKLFFGSGTQLSVL.

The chain is built from TRBV5-5 and TRBJ1-5; D uncertain. The germline V gene encodes CDR1 SGHKS and CDR2 YYEKEE (reference sequence). Trimming removed 0 bases at V and 0 bases at J, with 7 bases between. This CDR3 region has 15 residues. The CDR3 sequence: CASSLGLNSNQPQHF. CDR3 DNA: TGTGCCAGCAGCTTGGGACTAAATAGCAATCAGCCCCAGCATTTT.

The gene calls are TRBV28 and TRBJ2-2; 8 positions match TRBD1. The V gene end was trimmed by 2 bases and the J gene end by 1 base; junction bases not matched to a gene: 0. Germline V gene data show CDR1 as MDHEN and CDR2 as SYDVKM. The CDR3 contains 15 residues. DNA for the CDR3: TGTGCCAGCAGTTTAGGGACAGGGAACACCGGGGAGCTGTTTTTT. This encodes CASSLGTGNTGELFF.

This chain joins TRBV5-1 and TRBJ2-7, with TRBD1 matching 8 bases. This CDR3 spans 13 amino acids. V lost 4 bases, J lost 7 bases, and 7 bases stayed unmatched. The germline V gene has CDR1 SGHRS and CDR2 YFSETQ. This chain's CDR3 is CASSLGTGREQYF. CDR3 bases: TGCGCCAGCAGCCTCGGGACAGGAAGGGAGCAGTACTTC.